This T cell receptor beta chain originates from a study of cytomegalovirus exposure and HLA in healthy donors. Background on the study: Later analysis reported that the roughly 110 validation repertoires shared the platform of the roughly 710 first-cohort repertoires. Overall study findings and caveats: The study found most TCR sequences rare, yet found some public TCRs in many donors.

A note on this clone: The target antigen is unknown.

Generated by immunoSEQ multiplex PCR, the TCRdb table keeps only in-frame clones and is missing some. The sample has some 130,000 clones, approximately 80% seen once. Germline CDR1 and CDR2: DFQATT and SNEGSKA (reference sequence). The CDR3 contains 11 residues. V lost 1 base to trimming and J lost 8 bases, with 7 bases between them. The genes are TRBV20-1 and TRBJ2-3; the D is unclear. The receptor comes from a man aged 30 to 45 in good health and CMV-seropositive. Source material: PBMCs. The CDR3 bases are TGCAGTGCTAGAGCGTTCGGTACGCAGTATTTT. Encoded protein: CSARAFGTQYF.